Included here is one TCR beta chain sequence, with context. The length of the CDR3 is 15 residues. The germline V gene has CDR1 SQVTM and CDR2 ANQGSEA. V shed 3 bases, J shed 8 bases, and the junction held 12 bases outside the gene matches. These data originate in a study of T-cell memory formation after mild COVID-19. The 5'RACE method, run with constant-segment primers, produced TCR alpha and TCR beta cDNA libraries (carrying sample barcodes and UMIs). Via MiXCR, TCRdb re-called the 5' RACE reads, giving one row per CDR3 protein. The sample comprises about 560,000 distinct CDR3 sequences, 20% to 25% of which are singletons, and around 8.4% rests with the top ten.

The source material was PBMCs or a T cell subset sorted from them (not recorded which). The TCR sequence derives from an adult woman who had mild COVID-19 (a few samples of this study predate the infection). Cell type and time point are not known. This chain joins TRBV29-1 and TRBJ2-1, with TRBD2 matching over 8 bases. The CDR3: CSVEGGLGAFDEQFF. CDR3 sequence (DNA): TGCAGCGTTGAGGGGGGACTAGGCGCTTTTGATGAGCAGTTCTTC.